This is a list of T cell receptor beta chains from one sample in a study of cytomegalovirus exposure and HLA in healthy donors. Profiling relied on immunoSEQ multiplex PCR, and the TCRdb table lists in-frame clones only, not all of them. Of around 100,000 clones in the sample, about 77% were seen once. Sequencing input: PBMCs. Every receptor here comes from a woman aged 18-35 years in good health and CMV-seropositive. Each CDR3 is given with its conserved first and last residue. Each record gives: J gene, CDR3 length, clone size, D gene, V gene, CDR3 protein, CDR3 DNA. D genes are given only for firm matches. Clone size is stated in some rows and not others, as once, few, many or a class when expanded.

TRBJ1-2	16	-	-	TRBV18	CASSPLDRGGRNGYTF	TGTGCCAGCTCACCGCTAGACAGAGGGGGAAGGAATGGCTACACCTTC
TRBJ2-3	17	-	TRBD2	TRBV27	CASSYTRLAGVTDTQYF	TGTGCCAGCAGCTACACGCGACTAGCGGGGGTCACAGATACGCAGTATTTT
TRBJ1-3	17	-	TRBD1	TRBV27	CASAPKKGASSGNTIYF	TGTGCCAGCGCACCTAAAAAGGGGGCTAGCTCTGGAAACACCATATATTTT
TRBJ2-3	15	few	-	TRBV15	CATSRGAGHTDTQYF	TGTGCCACCAGCAGGGGAGCGGGCCACACAGATACGCAGTATTTT
TRBJ2-1	15	-	-	TRBV27	CASSFSGMLGNEQFF	TGTGCCAGCAGTTTCTCCGGGATGTTGGGCAATGAGCAGTTCTTC
TRBJ2-7	16	-	-	TRBV6-6	CASSYGGLRASYEQYF	TGTGCCAGCAGTTACGGCGGGTTGCGGGCTTCCTACGAGCAGTACTTC
TRBJ2-1	13	-	-	TRBV25-1	CASSGTVYNEQFF	TGTGCCAGCAGTGGGACAGTCTACAATGAGCAGTTCTTC
TRBJ2-2	14	-	-	TRBV7-3	CASSDRKPTGELFF	TGTGCCAGCAGCGACAGAAAGCCCACCGGGGAGCTGTTTTTT
TRBJ2-7	12	-	-	TRBV9	CASSGGLNEQYF	TGTGCCAGCAGCGGCGGACTGAACGAGCAGTACTTC
TRBJ2-7	13	-	TRBD2	TRBV5-1	CASSASGAYEQYF	TGCGCCAGCAGCGCCAGCGGGGCCTACGAGCAGTACTTC
TRBJ1-4	15	-	-	TRBV27	CASRKEGVLEEKLFF	TGTGCCAGCAGAAAAGAAGGAGTCCTGGAGGAAAAACTGTTTTTT
TRBJ2-7	14	few	-	TRBV30	CAWRQWGGIYEQYF	TGTGCCTGGAGACAGTGGGGCGGAATCTACGAGCAGTACTTC
TRBJ2-3	15	-	-	TRBV4-1	CASSQGPGGTDTQYF	TGCGCCAGCAGCCAAGGACCGGGGGGCACAGATACGCAGTATTTT
TRBJ2-5	14	few	-	TRBV9	CASSVGTSGETQYF	TGTGCCAGCAGCGTAGGTACGAGCGGGGAGACCCAGTACTTC
TRBJ2-2	14	few	-	TRBV18	CASSPRQTTGELFF	TGTGCCAGCTCACCAAGGCAGACAACCGGGGAGCTGTTTTTT
TRBJ2-3	16	-	-	TRBV4-2	CASSGRGSLSTDTQYF	TGTGCCAGCAGCGGTAGGGGGTCCCTTAGCACAGATACGCAGTATTTT
TRBJ1-6	14	-	-	TRBV6-1	CASSETRYNSPLHF	TGTGCCAGCAGTGAGACACGTTATAATTCACCCCTCCACTTT
TRBJ2-3	15	-	-	TRBV10-3	CAISATSYPSDTQYF	TGTGCCATCAGCGCGACATCCTACCCATCCGATACGCAGTATTTT
TRBJ1-5	14	-	TRBD1	TRBV30	CAWSNRQGNQPQHF	TGTGCCTGGAGTAACCGACAGGGTAATCAGCCCCAGCATTTT
TRBJ1-5	15	-	-	TRBV7-8	CASSARGAFNQPQHF	TGTGCCAGCAGCGCCCGTGGGGCTTTCAATCAGCCCCAGCATTTT
TRBJ2-1	15	-	TRBD1	TRBV5-1	CASSSGQALYNEQFF	TGCGCCAGCAGCTCCGGACAGGCCTTATACAATGAGCAGTTCTTC
TRBJ1-6	18	-	-	TRBV5-1	CASSNKPRAEAGNSPLHF	TGCGCCAGCAGCAATAAACCCAGGGCCGAGGCTGGGAATTCACCCCTCCACTTT